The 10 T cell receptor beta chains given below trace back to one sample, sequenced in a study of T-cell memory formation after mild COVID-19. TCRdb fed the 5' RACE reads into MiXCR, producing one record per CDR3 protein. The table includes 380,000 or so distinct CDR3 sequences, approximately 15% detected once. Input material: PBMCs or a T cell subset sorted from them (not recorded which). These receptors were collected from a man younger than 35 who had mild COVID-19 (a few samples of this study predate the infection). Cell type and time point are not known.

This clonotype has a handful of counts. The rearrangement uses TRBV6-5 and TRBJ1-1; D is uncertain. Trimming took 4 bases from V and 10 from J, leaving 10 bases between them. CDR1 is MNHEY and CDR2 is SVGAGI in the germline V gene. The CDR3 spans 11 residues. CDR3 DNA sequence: TGTGCCAGCAGTTCTACCCGGGGAGCTTTCTTT. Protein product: CASSSTRGAFF.

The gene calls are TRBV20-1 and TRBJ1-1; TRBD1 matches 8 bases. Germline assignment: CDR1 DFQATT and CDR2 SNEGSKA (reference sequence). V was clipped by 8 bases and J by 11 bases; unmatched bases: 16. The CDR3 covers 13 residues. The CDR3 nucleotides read TGCAGTTGCCGGCCTTCAGGGGGCCTATGGGCTTTCTTT. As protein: CSCRPSGGLWAFF.

The CDR3: CASSQEGVPRTDTQYF. The CDR3 DNA reads as TGCGCCAGCAGCCAAGAAGGGGTTCCTAGAACAGATACGCAGTATTTT. V and J are TRBV4-1 and TRBJ2-3; the D gene is possibly TRBD1 (5 bases). The germline V and J ends were trimmed by 0 bases and 3 bases, with 13 bases remaining between them. Germline V gene lookup returns CDR1 MGHRA and CDR2 YSYEKL. CDR3 size: 16 residues.

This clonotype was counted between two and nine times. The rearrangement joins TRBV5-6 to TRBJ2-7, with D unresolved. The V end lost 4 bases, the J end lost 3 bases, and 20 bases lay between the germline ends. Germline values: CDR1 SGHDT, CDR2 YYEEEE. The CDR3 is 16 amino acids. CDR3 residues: CASSADGGRHLYEQYV. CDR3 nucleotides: TGTGCCAGCAGCGCGGACGGTGGACGTCACCTCTACGAGCAGTACGTC.

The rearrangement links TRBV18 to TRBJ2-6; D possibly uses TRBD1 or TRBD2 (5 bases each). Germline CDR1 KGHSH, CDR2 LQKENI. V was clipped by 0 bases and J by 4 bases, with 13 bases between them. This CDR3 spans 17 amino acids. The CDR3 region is CASSPPVEGSGANVLTF. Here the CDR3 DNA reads TGTGCCAGCTCACCACCGGTCGAGGGGTCGGGGGCCAACGTCCTGACTTTC.

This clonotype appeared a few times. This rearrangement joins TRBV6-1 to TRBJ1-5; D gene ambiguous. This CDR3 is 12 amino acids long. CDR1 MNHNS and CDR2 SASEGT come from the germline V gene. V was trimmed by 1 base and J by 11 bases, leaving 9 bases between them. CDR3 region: CASSEGGAAQHF. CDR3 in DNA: TGTGCCAGCAGTGAAGGAGGAGCGGCCCAGCATTTT.

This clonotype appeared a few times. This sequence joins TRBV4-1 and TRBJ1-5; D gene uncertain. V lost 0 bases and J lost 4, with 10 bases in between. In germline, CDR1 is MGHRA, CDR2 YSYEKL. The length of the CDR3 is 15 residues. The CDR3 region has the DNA TGCGCCAGCAGCCAAGAGCCAGAGGCGAATCAGCCCCAGCATTTT. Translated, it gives CASSQEPEANQPQHF.

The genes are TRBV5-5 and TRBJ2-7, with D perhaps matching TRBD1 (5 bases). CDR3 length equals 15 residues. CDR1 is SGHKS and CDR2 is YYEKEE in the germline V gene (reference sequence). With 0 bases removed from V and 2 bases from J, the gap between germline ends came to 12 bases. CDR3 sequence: CASSLANRPPYEQYF. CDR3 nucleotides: TGTGCCAGCAGCTTGGCGAACAGGCCCCCCTACGAGCAGTACTTC.

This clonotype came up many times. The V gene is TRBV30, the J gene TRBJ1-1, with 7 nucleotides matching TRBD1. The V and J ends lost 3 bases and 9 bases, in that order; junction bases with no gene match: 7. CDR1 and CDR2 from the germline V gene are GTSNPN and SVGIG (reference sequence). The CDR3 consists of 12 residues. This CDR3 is CAWSAQGGKAFF. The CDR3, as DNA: TGTGCCTGGAGCGCGCAGGGGGGAAAAGCTTTCTTT.

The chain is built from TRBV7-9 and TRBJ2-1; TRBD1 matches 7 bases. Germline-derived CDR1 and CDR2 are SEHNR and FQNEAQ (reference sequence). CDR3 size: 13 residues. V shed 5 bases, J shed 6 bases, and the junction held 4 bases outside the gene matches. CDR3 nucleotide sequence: TGTGCCAGCAGCATTACAGGGGTCAATGAGCAGTTCTTC. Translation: CASSITGVNEQFF. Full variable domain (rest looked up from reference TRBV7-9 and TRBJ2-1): DTGVSQNPRHKITKRGQNVTFRCDPISEHNRLYWYRQTLGQGPEFLTYFQNEAQLEKSRLLSDRFSAERPKGSFSTLEIQRTEQGDSAMYLCASSITGVNEQFFGPGTRLTVL.